The 11 T cell receptor beta chains below come from one sample, sequenced in a study of OX40 agonist ivuxolimab in advanced cancers. Generated by immunoSEQ multiplex PCR, the TCRdb table keeps only in-frame clones and is missing some. In the table there are about 87,000 clones, around nine tenths of which are singletons. The sample here was CD4+ or CD8+ T cells sorted from blood, taken in a trial of the OX40 agonist ivuxolimab. Receptors originate from an adult with an advanced solid tumor such as melanoma, head and neck, liver or kidney cancer.

The chain is built from TRBV6-4 and TRBJ2-2; TRBD2 matches 8 bases. The germline V gene has CDR1 MRHNA and CDR2 SNTAGT. The CDR3 extends over 15 amino acids. V lost 0 bases and J lost 6; bases outside the gene matches: 3. CDR3 DNA: TGTGCCAGCAGTGACTCAGCGGGAGTAGCCGGGGAGCTGTTTTTT. Translation gives CASSDSAGVAGELFF.

In this sample, this clone turned up a few times. V is TRBV15 and J is TRBJ2-3; 9 bases align to TRBD1. Germline CDR1 is LNHNV and CDR2 is YYDKDF (reference sequence). The CDR3 extends over 17 amino acids. V dropped 4 bases and J dropped 3; count of bases not matched to a gene: 11. The CDR3 DNA reads as TGTGCCACCAGCAATCGGCGCAAGACAGGGGGTACAGATACGCAGTATTTT. Amino acid sequence: CATSNRRKTGGTDTQYF.

V usage is TRBV19 and J usage is TRBJ1-5; D unresolved. Trimming took 1 base from V and 7 from J, leaving 5 bases between them. CDR1 LNHDA and CDR2 SQIVND come from the germline V gene (reference sequence). The CDR3 is made up of 12 amino acids. CDR3 DNA sequence: TGTGCCAGTAGTATAGCGCGCCAGCCCCAGCATTTT. Translated, it gives CASSIARQPQHF.

The rearrangement joins TRBV7-6 to TRBJ2-3, with 9 nucleotides matching TRBD2. The CDR3 length is 16 residues. Germline V gene data show CDR1 as SGHVS and CDR2 as FNYEAQ. Losses at the gene ends were 1 base for V and 1 base for J; bases not matched to a gene: 3. The CDR3 DNA reads TGTGCCAGCAGCTTAGGGTTAGCGGGGGGCACAGATACGCAGTATTTT. Its protein is CASSLGLAGGTDTQYF.

V gene TRBV4-2 combines with J gene TRBJ1-2; D is unclear. Trimming removed 0 bases from V and 4 bases from J, with 9 bases in between. There are 14 residues in the CDR3. Looked up from germline, CDR1 is LGHNA and CDR2 is YNFKEQ. CDR3 amino acids: CASSQDRVGYGYTF. The CDR3 bases are TGTGCCAGCAGCCAAGATAGGGTAGGCTATGGCTACACCTTC.

This sequence joins TRBV5-4 and TRBJ1-2, with TRBD1 matching 10 bases. CDR1 is SGHNT and CDR2 is YYREEE in the germline V gene (reference sequence). CDR3 length: 14 amino acids. Unmatched junction bases numbered 9, after V lost 4 bases and J lost 9 bases. The CDR3 spells CASSPDRGAARYTF. In nucleotides, the CDR3 is TGTGCCAGCAGCCCGGACAGGGGGGCTGCGCGCTACACCTTC.

The chain has TRBV18 and TRBJ2-1; 8 bases match TRBD2. The CDR3 totals 15 residues. Germline CDR1 reads KGHSH; CDR2 reads LQKENI. The V segment lost 1 base and the J segment 5 bases; nucleotides outside the gene matches: 4. This chain's CDR3 is CASSPRTSYDNEQFF. The CDR3 DNA reads TGTGCCAGCTCACCACGGACTAGCTACGACAATGAGCAGTTCTTC.

This chain joins TRBV29-1 and TRBJ2-7; 11 nucleotides agree with TRBD1. Germline CDR1 and CDR2: SQVTM and ANQGSEA. Losses at the gene ends were 6 bases for V and 1 base for J; bases not matched to a gene: 8. The CDR3 covers 15 residues. The CDR3 region has the DNA TGCAGCGTCCGAGGGACAGGGGGTTTTTCCTACGAGCAGTACTTC. Translation gives CSVRGTGGFSYEQYF.

The genes are TRBV4-3 and TRBJ2-3, with a tentative D call TRBD1 (5 bases). Germline CDR1 and CDR2: LGHNA and YSLEER. This CDR3 is built from 15 residues. V was pared by 3 bases and J by 4 bases, with 14 bases between. CDR3 amino acids: CASSQGPKGADTQYF. The CDR3 DNA is TGCGCCAGCAGCCAGGGGCCAAAAGGGGCAGATACGCAGTATTTT.

The V and J genes are TRBV6-5 and TRBJ2-5; TRBD1 is a possible D gene (5 bases). CDR3 length: 14 residues. V was pared by 5 bases and J by 6 bases, with 16 bases between. CDR1 is MNHEY, CDR2 SVGAGI, per germline. The CDR3 DNA follows: TGTGCCAGCAGTCAGGGTGGGGCCCAGAAGACCCAGTACTTC. Its protein product is CASSQGGAQKTQYF.

This clone turned up a few times. The rearrangement joins TRBV10-3 to TRBJ1-1, with D possibly TRBD1 on 5 matching bases. Deletions cut 6 bases from V and 8 bases from J, with 13 bases between. This CDR3 region has 12 residues. In germline, CDR1 is ENHRY, CDR2 SYGVKD. The CDR3 DNA reads TGTGCCATCAGCTCAGAGGGGCGAGAAGCTTTCTTT. The encoded protein is CAISSEGREAFF.